The sequence of this T cell receptor beta chain was determined in a study of identical twins (dated by TCRdb to the mid-2010s). Regarding the research as a whole: To test whether fetal clonotypes persist, this study deep-sequenced TCR alpha and beta repertoires from monozygotic twins, from unrelated adults of various ages, and from cord blood. To rule out contamination, the twin experiments were replicated at different times with different library preparation protocols. Results and caveats for the whole study, not just this receptor: In monozygotic twins, out-of-frame TCR alpha sharing was systematically underestimated by recombination models, although the models agreed with sharing between unrelated individuals. Out-of-frame TCR alpha sequences shared between twins showed an excess of low generation-probability sequences compared with coincidental sharing between unrelated individuals. Abundant cord blood beta clonotypes carried fewer insertions; young adult naive repertoires showed a weaker similar trend, while memory repertoires showed none. A weaker excess of twin sharing was found in beta out-of-frame sequences because the signal-to-noise ratio was lowered by fewer shared sequences. Invariant T cells such as MAIT and iNKT could partly confound zero-insertion analyses, though diverse VJ usage argued against this for most clonotypes. Because the same donors could not be followed over many years, conclusions were based on cross-sectional statistical analysis.

Every donor was a healthy Caucasian. The twin cohort comprised three pairs of female monozygotic twins, all aged roughly 18 to 29 years. Using Miltenyi CD45RO+ enrichment and human naive T-cell isolation kits, memory (CD45RO+) and naive T cells were isolated from PBMC. Libraries were constructed by 5' RACE. Sequencing was performed on an Illumina HiSeq 2000. A universal primer binding site was added through template switching, and the final cDNA carried a unique molecular identifier so that TCR cDNA molecules could be counted accurately. Specific primers in the conserved constant-segment region were used to synthesize first-strand cDNA for the TCR alpha and beta chains. To control for contamination, every cDNA library was double barcoded, receiving both a SMART-Mk sample barcode and Illumina barcodes. TruSeq adapter sequences along with Illumina sample barcodes were introduced in two successive PCR steps. TCR alpha and beta cDNA libraries were sequenced on the Illumina HiSeq platform with custom primers. Processing in the source paper ran as follows. Raw reads were processed with MiGEC to extract unique molecular identifiers, and MiXCR was used to determine CDR3 positions. Recombination models were inferred per individual with the repgenHMM and IGoR tools using an EM algorithm. Shared clonotypes were analyzed with the tcR package in R, and sharing was normalized by the product of cloneset sizes. Out-of-frame nonproductive sequences were analyzed to study raw recombination free of thymic and clonal selection effects. TCRdb passed the public sequencing reads through fastp at Q25 and MiXCR, retaining productive beta sequences. Each entry is one CDR3 protein sequence, shown with its most common DNA and genes. The V and J calls reflect TCRdb's pipeline rather than the authors' work. Across this sample there are a few hundred thousand distinct CDR3 sequences, with roughly 13% seen only once. The ten largest clonotypes hold about 3.9% of the sample.

There are many counts of this clonotype. The antigen it binds to is not known. No much larger clonotype is one base removed from it; base qualities were not supplied. Trimming takes 7 bases from V and 5 bases from J, and the germline ends sit 11 bases apart. Reading the germline V gene gives CDR1 ENHRY and CDR2 SYGVKD. The CDR3 numbers 13 residues from cysteine through phenylalanine. Here the CDR3 DNA is all that survives: 39 bases in frame from base 1. In addition, the sample was reused for a study of yellow fever vaccine responses in identical twins. The second investigation adds: According to the authors, the vaccine-induced T cell response in identical twins seemed to be partly convergent and partly specific to each individual. Focusing on identical twins, the study followed the T cell clones that responded to the vaccine, and did so with precision.

The sequence came from a woman between 18 and 29 years old in good health. The sample taken for sequencing was memory (CD45RO+) T cells sorted from blood. Taken with the paper, the label for cell subset or site translates to: CD45RO+ enriched T cells. This chain joins TRBV10-3 to TRBJ1-4; TRBD1 could be the D gene, as 5 bases match. The nucleotide sequence reads as follows: TGTGCCATCACTGGGGACCTGAATGAAAAACTGTTTTTT. This codes for CAITGDLNEKLFF.